This T cell receptor beta chain is from a study of T cells in Graves' hyperthyroidism and ophthalmopathy. Fresh peripheral blood, roughly 10 ml of it, supplied the PBMCs. This clonotype was seen repeatedly, ten times or more. Its cognate antigen is unknown. Study conclusions and caveats: The blood repertoire included most of the expanded thyroid clonotypes above 0.001. It was a median approximately 7.1 months before onset that the model predicted ophthalmopathy.

Germline CDR1 and CDR2: MGHRA and YSYEKL. There are 16 residues in the CDR3. V lost 0 bases and J lost 4, with 16 bases in between. Template material for amplifying TCR beta CDR3 regions consisted of RNA transcripts. First-round RT-PCR targeting the TCR CDR3 was performed with the HTBI primer set. A single record per CDR3 protein comes from TCRdb applying MiXCR to the multiplex PCR reads. The top ten hold roughly 4.3% of the sample, which has approximately 610,000 distinct CDR3 sequences, around 15% seen once. The sample taken for sequencing was blood. The chain recombines TRBV4-1 with TRBJ2-7; perhaps TRBD1 as D (5 bases). This receptor was identified in a woman aged 35 to 49 with Graves' ophthalmopathy. For the CDR3, the DNA is TGCGCCAGCAGCCAAGATATGCGGTTTAGGACATACGAGCAGTACTTC. This translates into CASSQDMRFRTYEQYF.